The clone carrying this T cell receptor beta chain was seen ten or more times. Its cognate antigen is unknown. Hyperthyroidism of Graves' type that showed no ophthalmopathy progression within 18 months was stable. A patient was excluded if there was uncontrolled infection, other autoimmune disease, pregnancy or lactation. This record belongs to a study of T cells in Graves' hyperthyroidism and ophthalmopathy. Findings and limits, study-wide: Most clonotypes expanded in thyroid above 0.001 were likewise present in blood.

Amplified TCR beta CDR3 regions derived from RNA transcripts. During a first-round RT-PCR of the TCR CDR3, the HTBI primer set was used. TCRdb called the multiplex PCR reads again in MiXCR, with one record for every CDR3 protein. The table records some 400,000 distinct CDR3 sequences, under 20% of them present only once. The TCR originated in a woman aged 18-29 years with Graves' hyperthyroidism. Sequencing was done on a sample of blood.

CDR3 sequence (DNA): TGTGCCATTTCGGGATATAAGGGCTACACCTTC. Translating it yields CAISGYKGYTF. The V call is TRBV10-3, the J call TRBJ1-2, with D uncertain. This CDR3 comprises 11 residues. Trimming took 9 bases from V and 8 from J, leaving 13 bases between them. The germline V gene encodes CDR1 ENHRY and CDR2 SYGVKD.